Given below is one TCR beta chain in context. These data originate in a study of T cell responses to AZD1222 COVID-19 vaccine. Here immunoSEQ multiplex PCR was the method, and the copy in TCRdb shows in-frame clones only, minus some. The repertoire holds 150,000 or so clones, with around 93% as singletons. Germline lookup yields CDR1 LNHDA and CDR2 SQIVND (reference sequence). This CDR3 is 13 amino acids long. V lost 6 bases and J lost 0, with 8 bases in between. This TCR came from an adult in good health. Source: peripheral blood, taken on day 0 of AZD1222 vaccination. The chain carries TRBV19 and TRBJ1-1, with D perhaps TRBD1 (5 bases). CDR3 DNA: TGTGCCAGTAGGGACACCGTGAACACTGAAGCTTTCTTT. It yields the protein CASRDTVNTEAFF.